This record looks at one TCR beta chain sequence and its context. The record originates from a study of response to subunit inactivated influenza vaccine. The germline V gene has CDR1 SGHVS and CDR2 FQNEAQ. The CDR3 sequence is 13 residues long. The junction had 4 bases not matched to a gene; V was cut back by 3 bases and J by 6 bases. One entry per CDR3 protein results from TCRdb running MiXCR on the RT-PCR reads. The table has roughly 540,000 distinct CDR3 sequences, roughly 25% seen once. These data also featured in a second study, about T cells expressing NK-cell markers. That work adds: Beta-chain TCR cDNA was generated via 5'RACE template switching with UMIs. Just one sequenced donor of eight was HCMV-seronegative, while seven were seropositive. Only alpha-beta TCR T cells were sorted in several experiments, using an anti-gamma-delta TCR antibody. Researchers report these clonotypes also headed the CD3+CD56-NKG2C+ fraction in a handful of donors. HCMV specificity of the expanded NKG2C+ T cell clones stayed unclear.

This clonotype was obtained from a man in his fifties or sixties who received an inactivated influenza vaccine. Here the sequenced sample was CD4+ T cells sorted from PBMCs, taken roughly 13 days after vaccination. This rearrangement joins TRBV7-8 to TRBJ2-5; 7 bases map to TRBD2. CDR3 sequence reads: CASSFGGVQTQYF. CDR3 in DNA: TGTGCCAGCAGCTTTGGGGGGGTACAGACCCAGTACTTC. Full variable domain (rest looked up from reference TRBV7-8 and TRBJ2-5): GAGVSQSPRYKVAKRGQDVALRCDPISGHVSLFWYQQALGQGPEFLTYFQNEAQLDKSGLPSDRFFAERPEGSVSTLKIQRTQQEDSAVYLCASSFGGVQTQYFGPGTRLLVL.